One sample yielded the 27 T cell receptor beta chains listed below, sequenced in a study of T-cell memory formation after mild COVID-19. TCRdb used MiXCR to reprocess the 5' RACE reads, holding one entry per CDR3 protein. The sample yields fewer than 150,000 distinct CDR3 sequences, about 14% seen once. What was sequenced was PBMCs or a T cell subset sorted from them (not recorded which). These receptor sequences come from an adult woman who had mild COVID-19 (a few samples of this study predate the infection). Cell type and time point are not known.

This clonotype was seen repeatedly, ten times or more. The rearrangement links TRBV5-1 to TRBJ2-7; the D gene is possibly TRBD1 (5 bases). Per germline, CDR1 SGHRS and CDR2 YFSETQ. V shed 0 bases and J shed 3 bases, with 10 bases lying between them. This CDR3 is built from 14 residues. CDR3 loop: CASSLGQGIYEQYF. The CDR3 DNA sequence: TGCGCCAGCAGCTTGGGGCAGGGAATCTACGAGCAGTACTTC.

In its sample, this clonotype was seen a few times. The chain employs TRBV15 and TRBJ1-5, with a possible D match to TRBD1 (6 bases). Germline CDR1 reads LNHNV; CDR2 reads YYDKDF (reference sequence). The CDR3 runs 17 residues. The V gene lost 0 bases and the J gene lost 11 bases, with 23 bases spanning the gap. The CDR3 spells CATSRDREAGALSAQHF. In nucleotides, the CDR3 is TGTGCCACCAGCAGAGACCGCGAGGCAGGGGCCCTATCGGCCCAGCATTTT.

The chain's CDR3 is CASTPTGPFHEQYF. The CDR3 coding sequence is TGTGCCAGCACACCTACAGGACCCTTTCACGAGCAGTACTTC. The gene calls are TRBV6-5 and TRBJ2-7, with D possibly matching TRBD1 (5 bases). The V and J ends lost 7 bases and 5 bases respectively, with 18 bases between them. Germline CDR1 is MNHEY and CDR2 is SVGAGI. The CDR3 loop spans 14 amino acids.

V usage is TRBV20-1 and J usage is TRBJ2-3; 7 nucleotides align to TRBD2. V dropped 0 bases and J dropped 2; count of bases not matched to a gene: 5. Germline values: CDR1 DFQATT, CDR2 SNEGSKA (reference sequence). The length of the CDR3 is 15 residues. CDR3 coding DNA: TGCAGTGCTAGAGATGGGGGGGAAGCCACAGATACGCAGTATTTT. It translates to CSARDGGEATDTQYF.

V usage is TRBV12-3 or TRBV12-4 and J usage is TRBJ1-4, with 11 bases lining up with TRBD1. This CDR3 spans 15 amino acids. Germline trimming cut 6 bases from V and 7 bases from J; bases unmatched to any gene: 7. CDR3 protein: CASSFGQGASEKLFF. The CDR3 region has the DNA TGTGCCAGCAGCTTCGGACAGGGGGCGAGTGAAAAACTGTTTTTT.

V usage is TRBV6-6 and J usage is TRBJ2-5; TRBD2 is a possible D gene (6 bases). V lost 8 bases and J lost 1, with 14 bases in between. Germline V gene data show CDR1 as MNHNY and CDR2 as SVGAGI (reference sequence). CDR3 length: 14 amino acids. For the CDR3, the DNA is TGTGCCAGCTGGAGGGATGGTTTCCAAGAGACCCAGTACTTC. Amino acids: CASWRDGFQETQYF.

The chain joins TRBV7-6 to TRBJ2-7; the D gene is possibly TRBD2 (6 bases). The CDR3 spans 15 residues. Trimming took 4 bases from V and 2 from J, leaving 15 bases between them. The germline V gene has CDR1 SGHVS and CDR2 FNYEAQ. This CDR3 reads CASSSGPGLTYEQYF. CDR3 sequence (DNA): TGTGCCAGCAGCTCGGGGCCGGGACTCACCTACGAGCAGTACTTC.

V is TRBV7-6 and J is TRBJ2-3; no definite D call. This CDR3 has 12 residues. V was pared by 2 bases and J by 6 bases, with 6 bases between. Germline lookup yields CDR1 SGHVS and CDR2 FNYEAQ. CDR3 sequence reads: CASSLNGDTQYF. Here the CDR3 DNA reads TGTGCCAGCAGCTTAAATGGCGATACGCAGTATTTT.

The rearrangement joins TRBV27 to TRBJ1-1; TRBD1 agrees at 10 bases. The CDR3 totals 14 residues. Trimming at V came to 6 bases and at J to 7 bases, leaving 8 bases not matched to a gene. Looked up from germline, CDR1 is MNHEY and CDR2 is SMNVEV (reference sequence). CDR3 region: CASRLGQGVGEAFF. Here the CDR3 DNA reads TGTGCCAGCAGGCTCGGACAGGGGGTAGGTGAAGCTTTCTTT.

This clonotype was seen a few times. V usage is TRBV6-5 and J usage is TRBJ2-3, with 8 nucleotides matching TRBD2. V shed 5 bases, J shed 2 bases, and the junction held 9 bases outside the gene matches. This CDR3 is built from 16 residues. Per germline, CDR1 MNHEY and CDR2 SVGAGI. The CDR3 region is CASSPGLADPTDTQYF. As DNA, the CDR3 is TGTGCCAGCAGTCCCGGACTAGCAGATCCCACAGATACGCAGTATTTT.

This clonotype was seen a handful of times. This sequence joins TRBV30 and TRBJ1-1; D is uncertain. The V gene lost 1 base and the J gene lost 3 bases, with 9 bases spanning the gap. The CDR3 length is 13 residues. Germline lookup yields CDR1 GTSNPN and CDR2 SVGIG (reference sequence). The CDR3 DNA sequence: TGTGCCTGGAGTGACGGGCCAGACACTGAAGCTTTCTTT. Protein sequence: CAWSDGPDTEAFF.

This clonotype was seen at least ten times. V and J are TRBV7-9 and TRBJ2-7, with D tentatively TRBD2 (5 bases). Germline V gene data show CDR1 as SEHNR and CDR2 as FQNEAQ (reference sequence). The CDR3 is 13 amino acids. Trimming stripped 3 bases from V and 6 bases from J, with 12 bases between. This CDR3 is CASSFDPRGEQYF. CDR3 coding DNA: TGTGCCAGCAGCTTTGATCCTCGGGGCGAGCAGTACTTC.

V and J are TRBV29-1 and TRBJ2-3; D may be TRBD2 (6 bases). Looked up from germline, CDR1 is SQVTM and CDR2 is ANQGSEA. V lost 7 bases to trimming and J lost 4 bases, with 15 bases between them. This CDR3 has 13 amino acids. The CDR3 DNA reads as TGCAGCGGCGGGGATCGCGCCGCAGATACGCAGTATTTT. Translated, it gives CSGGDRAADTQYF.

The chain has TRBV5-1 and TRBJ2-3; TRBD1 matches at 9 bases. This CDR3 is 14 amino acids long. After removal of 3 bases from V and 4 bases from J, the junction contained 3 bases not matched to a gene. The germline V gene encodes CDR1 SGHRS and CDR2 YFSETQ. The CDR3 DNA reads TGCGCCAGCAGCTCGGACAGGGGACCAGATACGCAGTATTTT. This translates into CASSSDRGPDTQYF. Using reference TRBV5-1 and TRBJ2-3 for the parts outside the CDR3, the full variable domain is KAGVTQTPRYLIKTRGQQVTLSCSPISGHRSVSWYQQTPGQGLQFLFEYFSETQRNKGNFPGRFSGRQFSNSRSEMNVSTLELGDSALYLCASSSDRGPDTQYFGPGTRLTVL.

This sequence joins TRBV29-1 and TRBJ1-1; the D is unclear. Trimming pared 3 bases from V and 4 bases from J, leaving 9 bases between. Germline V lookup: CDR1 SQVTM, CDR2 ANQGSEA. The CDR3 extends over 12 amino acids. CDR3 residues: CSVDQEATEAFF. The DNA of the CDR3 is TGCAGCGTTGATCAGGAGGCCACTGAAGCTTTCTTT.

This rearrangement joins TRBV6-5 to TRBJ2-1; 9 bases map to TRBD2. V lost 1 base to trimming and J lost 8 bases; unmatched junction nucleotides: 15. Germline-derived CDR1 and CDR2 are MNHEY and SVGAGI. The length of the CDR3 is 18 residues. The CDR3 bases are TGTGCCAGCAGTTACTTTAAGGTAGCGGGAGTTCTCGGCGATGAGCAGTTCTTC. It codes for CASSYFKVAGVLGDEQFF.

There are a few counts of this clonotype. The V call is TRBV15, the J call TRBJ2-2, with 7 bases aligning to TRBD1. Germline V lookup: CDR1 LNHNV, CDR2 YYDKDF (reference sequence). The CDR3 is 17 residues long. V shed 3 bases, J shed 0 bases, and the junction held 7 bases outside the gene matches. The CDR3 protein is CATSRDPGQPNTGELFF. The CDR3 nucleotides read TGTGCCACCAGCAGGGATCCGGGACAGCCGAACACCGGGGAGCTGTTTTTT. Based on the CDR3 plus reference TRBV15 and TRBJ2-2, the full variable domain is DAMVIQNPRYQVTQFGKPVTLSCSQTLNHNVMYWYQQKSSQAPKLLFHYYDKDFNNEADTPDNFQSRRPNTSFCFLDIRSPGLGDTAMYLCATSRDPGQPNTGELFFGEGSRLTVL.

The CDR3 DNA sequence: TGTGCCAGCAGCGAAAGACCGACGACTAGCCCCTCCTACAATGAGCAGTTCTTC. This gives the protein CASSERPTTSPSYNEQFF. The chain uses TRBV9 and TRBJ2-1, with 7 positions matching TRBD2. CDR3 length: 18 residues. The germline CDR1 and CDR2 sequences are SGDLS and YYNGEE. Germline trimming cut 3 bases from V and 0 bases from J; bases unmatched to any gene: 12. Supplemented by reference TRBV9 and TRBJ2-1, the full variable domain reads DSGVTQTPKHLITATGQRVTLRCSPRSGDLSVYWYQQSLDQGLQFLIQYYNGEERAKGNILERFSAQQFPDLHSELNLSSLELGDSALYFCASSERPTTSPSYNEQFFGPGTRLTVL.

A few counts support this clonotype. This rearrangement joins TRBV27 to TRBJ2-3; 13 bases match TRBD2. CDR3 length: 17 amino acids. Germline V gene data show CDR1 as MNHEY and CDR2 as SMNVEV (reference sequence). After removal of 6 bases from V and 1 base from J, the junction contained 7 bases not matched to a gene. The CDR3 DNA is TGTGCCAGCAGCTGGACTAGCGGGAGTTGGGGCACAGATACGCAGTATTTT. Its protein is CASSWTSGSWGTDTQYF.

V is TRBV4-3 and J is TRBJ2-7; D is uncertain. The germline V gene encodes CDR1 LGHNA and CDR2 YSLEER. Trimming shortened V by 0 bases and J by 3 bases, and 6 bases separated the two germline ends. CDR3 size: 13 residues. CDR3 in amino acids: CASSQETDYEQYF. The DNA of the CDR3 is TGCGCCAGCAGCCAAGAAACAGACTACGAGCAGTACTTC.

This clonotype has more than one count but fewer than ten. The V gene is TRBV13, the J gene TRBJ1-3; D possibly corresponds to TRBD1 (5 bases). V was pared by 3 bases and J by 5 bases, with 17 bases between. Germline CDR1 PRHDT, CDR2 FYEKMQ (reference sequence). The CDR3 consists of 16 residues. In nucleotides, the CDR3 is TGTGCCAGCAGCTTGCGGACCTGGGGCGAGAGAAACACCATATATTTT. Amino acid sequence: CASSLRTWGERNTIYF.

This clonotype has a handful of counts. V is TRBV7-6 and J is TRBJ2-1; TRBD2 matches 15 bases. V lost 6 bases, J lost 6 bases, and 12 bases stayed unmatched. This CDR3 is built from 18 residues. Germline V lookup: CDR1 SGHVS, CDR2 FNYEAQ. CDR3 sequence: CASRGTWTSGGASNEQFF. The CDR3, as DNA: TGTGCCAGCAGGGGTACATGGACTAGCGGGGGGGCGAGCAATGAGCAGTTCTTC.

The rearrangement uses TRBV30 and TRBJ2-7, with TRBD2 as a possible D gene (6 bases). Germline V gene data show CDR1 as GTSNPN and CDR2 as SVGIG (reference sequence). V shed 2 bases and J shed 3 bases, with 11 bases lying between them. The CDR3 length is 13 residues. The CDR3 DNA follows: TGTGCCTGGAGTCGGGGGTATGGCTACGAGCAGTACTTC. This gives the protein CAWSRGYGYEQYF. Drawing the rest from reference TRBV30 and TRBJ2-7, the complete variable domain is SQTIHQWPATLVQPVGSPLSLECTVEGTSNPNLYWYRQAAGRGLQLLFYSVGIGQISSEVPQNLSASRPQDRQFILSSKKLLLSDSGFYLCAWSRGYGYEQYFGPGTRLTVT.

About this clonotype itself: An end of the junction does not agree with germline; a read error may underlie this. This rearrangement joins TRBV12-3 or TRBV12-4 to TRBJ2-1; D unclear. This CDR3 region has 15 residues. The CDR3, as DNA: TGTGCCAGCAGTTTAGGTCCAGGAGTCCAAGCTGAGCAGTTTTTC. It translates to CASSLGPGVQAEQFF.

The gene calls are TRBV9 and TRBJ2-1, with D unclear. With 2 bases removed from V and 0 bases from J, the gap between germline ends came to 15 bases. The CDR3 is 17 amino acids. The germline V gene has CDR1 SGDLS and CDR2 YYNGEE. The CDR3 sequence is CASSVDSTLSSYNEQFF. CDR3 sequence (DNA): TGTGCCAGCAGCGTCGACTCGACTTTGAGCTCCTACAATGAGCAGTTCTTC.

The V call is TRBV5-4, the J call TRBJ2-3, with D possibly matching TRBD2 (6 bases). CDR1 and CDR2 (germline): SGHNT, YYREEE (reference sequence). CDR3 length: 15 amino acids. V shed 2 bases and J shed 3 bases, with 13 bases lying between them. For the CDR3, the DNA is TGTGCCAGCAGCTTACTAGCTCTGACGACAGATACGCAGTATTTT. This sequence encodes CASSLLALTTDTQYF.

This chain uses TRBV20-1 with TRBJ2-3, with 13 positions matching TRBD2. J was trimmed by 3 bases and V by 5 bases; bases with no gene match: 5. The CDR3 length is 15 residues. Germline CDR1 is DFQATT and CDR2 is SNEGSKA (reference sequence). The CDR3 protein is CSAAGTSGMTDTQYF. The CDR3 bases are TGCAGTGCTGCTGGGACTAGCGGGATGACAGATACGCAGTATTTT.